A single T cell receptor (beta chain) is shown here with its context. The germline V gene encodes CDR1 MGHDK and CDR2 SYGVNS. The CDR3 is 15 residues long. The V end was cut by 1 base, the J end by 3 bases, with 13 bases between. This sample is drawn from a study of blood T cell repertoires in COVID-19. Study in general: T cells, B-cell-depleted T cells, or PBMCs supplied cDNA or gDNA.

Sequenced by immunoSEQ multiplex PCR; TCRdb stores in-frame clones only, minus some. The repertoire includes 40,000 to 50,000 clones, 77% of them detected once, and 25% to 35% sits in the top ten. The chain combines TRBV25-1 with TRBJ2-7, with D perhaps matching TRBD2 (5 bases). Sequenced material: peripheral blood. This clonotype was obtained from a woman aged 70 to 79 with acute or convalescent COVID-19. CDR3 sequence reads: CASSESRTPIYEQYF. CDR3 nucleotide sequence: TGTGCCAGCAGTGAATCCCGGACTCCTATCTACGAGCAGTACTTC.